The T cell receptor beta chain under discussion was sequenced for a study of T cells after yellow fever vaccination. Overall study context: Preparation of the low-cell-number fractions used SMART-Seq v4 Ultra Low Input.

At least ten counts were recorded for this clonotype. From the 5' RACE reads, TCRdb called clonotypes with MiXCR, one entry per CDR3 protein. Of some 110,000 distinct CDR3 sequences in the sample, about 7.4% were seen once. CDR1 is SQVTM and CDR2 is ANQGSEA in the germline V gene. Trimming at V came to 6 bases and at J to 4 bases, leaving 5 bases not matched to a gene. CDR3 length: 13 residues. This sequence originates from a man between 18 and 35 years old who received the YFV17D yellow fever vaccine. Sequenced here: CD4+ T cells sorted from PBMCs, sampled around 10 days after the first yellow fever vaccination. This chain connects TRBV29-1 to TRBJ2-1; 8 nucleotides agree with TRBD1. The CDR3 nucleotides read TGCAGCGTCTGTGGACAGGGATACAATGAGCAGTTCTTC. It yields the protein CSVCGQGYNEQFF.